This T cell receptor beta chain was recorded in a study of siplizumab effects on memory and regulatory T cells. This clone is a singleton in its sample. The CDR3 loop spans 14 amino acids. Trimming cost V 3 bases and J 10 bases; bases outside gene matches: 9. The germline V gene has CDR1 LNHDA and CDR2 SQIVND (reference sequence). TCRdb's copy holds only in-frame clones and misses some; the assay was immunoSEQ multiplex PCR. There are over 85,000 clones in the sample; about 93% occur only once, and around 0.33% lies in the top ten. This receptor was identified in a human donor in good health. The material sequenced was non-Treg CD4+ T cells sorted from blood. The chain is built from TRBV19 and TRBJ1-1; 9 bases fit TRBD1. The CDR3 sequence is CASSIGDRVSGAFF. The DNA for the CDR3 is TGTGCCAGTAGTATCGGGGACAGGGTATCAGGAGCTTTCTTT.